The text below deals with one T cell receptor (beta chain). Its antigen remains unknown. This CDR3 has 14 residues. The germline CDR1 and CDR2 sequences are SGHTA and FQGNSA. Trimming stripped 3 bases from V and 4 bases from J, with 10 bases between. This record belongs to a study of cytomegalovirus exposure and HLA in healthy donors. Study-level information: As an earlier analysis found, about 179 million T cells yielded 117 million unique TCR beta sequences.

The primer mix had 60 Vbeta and 13 Jbeta primers. Original analysis: Per a later analysis, the number of unique TCR beta chains was some 75 million, of which around 9.9 million were shared. The protocol was immunoSEQ multiplex PCR, while the TCRdb copy is restricted to in-frame clones and leaves out a portion. D and trimming were read from the DNA, whereas the V and J calls and clone size are those reported in that table. The sample has some 250,000 clones, about four fifths seen once; the top ten hold 5.4%. Study results and limitations: Other equally common chains were less clonally expanded than HLA-associated TCR beta chains, a later analysis showed.

The source material was PBMCs. The receptor was derived from a woman aged 40 to 50 in good health and CMV-seropositive. This chain connects TRBV7-2 to TRBJ1-5; D not resolved. In DNA form, the CDR3 reads TGTGCCAGCAGCTTGCGGCTATCAAATCAGCCCCAGCATTTT. Its protein product is CASSLRLSNQPQHF.